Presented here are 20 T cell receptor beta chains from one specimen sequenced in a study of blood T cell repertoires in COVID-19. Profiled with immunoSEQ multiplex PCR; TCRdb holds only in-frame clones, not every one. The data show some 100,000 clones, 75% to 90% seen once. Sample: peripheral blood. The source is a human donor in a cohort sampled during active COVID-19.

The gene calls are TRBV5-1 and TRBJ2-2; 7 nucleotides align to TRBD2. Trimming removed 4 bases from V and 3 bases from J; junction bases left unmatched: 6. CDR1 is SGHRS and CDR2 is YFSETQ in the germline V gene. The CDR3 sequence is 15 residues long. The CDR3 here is CASSEQGGDTGELFF. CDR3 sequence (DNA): TGCGCCAGCAGCGAGCAGGGAGGGGACACCGGGGAGCTGTTTTTT.

CDR3 region: CASSPETVTSGRFNEQFF. The DNA for the CDR3 is TGTGCCAGCAGCCCTGAAACAGTGACTAGCGGGAGGTTCAATGAGCAGTTCTTC. The rearrangement joins TRBV14 to TRBJ2-1, with 13 bases lining up with TRBD2. The CDR3 length is 18 residues. Germline loops: CDR1 SGHDN, CDR2 FVKESK. V shed 4 bases, J shed 6 bases, and the junction held 12 bases outside the gene matches.

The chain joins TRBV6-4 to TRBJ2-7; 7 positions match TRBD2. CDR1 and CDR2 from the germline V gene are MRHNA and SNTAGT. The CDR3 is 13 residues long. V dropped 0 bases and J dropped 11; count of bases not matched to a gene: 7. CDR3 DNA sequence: TGTGCCAGCAGTGACTCTCTGACTAGCATGAAGTACTTC. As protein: CASSDSLTSMKYF.

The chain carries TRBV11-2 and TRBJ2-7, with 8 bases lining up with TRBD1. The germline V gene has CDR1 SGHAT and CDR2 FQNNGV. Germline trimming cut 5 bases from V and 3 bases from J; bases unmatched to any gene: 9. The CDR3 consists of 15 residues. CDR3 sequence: CASSPTDRDLYEQYF. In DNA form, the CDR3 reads TGTGCCAGCAGCCCGACGGACAGGGACCTCTACGAGCAGTACTTC. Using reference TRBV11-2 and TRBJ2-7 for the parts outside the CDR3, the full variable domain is EAGVAQSPRYKIIEKRQSVAFWCNPISGHATLYWYQQILGQGPKLLIQFQNNGVVDDSQLPKDRFSAERLKGVDSTLKIQPAKLEDSAVYLCASSPTDRDLYEQYFGPGTRLTVT.

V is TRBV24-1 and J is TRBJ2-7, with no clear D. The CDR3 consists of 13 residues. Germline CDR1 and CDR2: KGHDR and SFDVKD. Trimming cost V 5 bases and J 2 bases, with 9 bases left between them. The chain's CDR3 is CATSGLDTYEQYF. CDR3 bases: TGTGCCACCAGTGGCCTCGACACCTACGAGCAGTACTTC.

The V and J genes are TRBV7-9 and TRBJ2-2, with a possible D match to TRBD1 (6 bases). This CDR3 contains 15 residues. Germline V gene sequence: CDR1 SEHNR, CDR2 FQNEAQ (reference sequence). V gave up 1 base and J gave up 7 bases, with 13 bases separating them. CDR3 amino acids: CASSLDQGWSGELFF. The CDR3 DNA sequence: TGTGCCAGCAGCTTAGACCAGGGGTGGAGCGGGGAGCTGTTTTTT.

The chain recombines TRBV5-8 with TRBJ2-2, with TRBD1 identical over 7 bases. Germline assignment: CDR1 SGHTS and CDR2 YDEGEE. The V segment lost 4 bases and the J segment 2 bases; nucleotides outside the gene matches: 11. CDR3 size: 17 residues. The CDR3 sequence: CASSRPPGQLNTGELFF. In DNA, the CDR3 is TGTGCCAGCAGCAGGCCTCCGGGACAGTTAAACACCGGGGAGCTGTTTTTT.

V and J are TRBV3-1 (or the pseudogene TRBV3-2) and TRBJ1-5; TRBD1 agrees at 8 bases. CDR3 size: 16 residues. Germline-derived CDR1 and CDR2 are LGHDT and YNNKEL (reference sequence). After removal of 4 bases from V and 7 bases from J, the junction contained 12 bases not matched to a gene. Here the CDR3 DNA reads TGTGCCAGCAGCCGGACGACAGGGGCCTTCGGGCAGCCCCAGCATTTT. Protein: CASSRTTGAFGQPQHF.

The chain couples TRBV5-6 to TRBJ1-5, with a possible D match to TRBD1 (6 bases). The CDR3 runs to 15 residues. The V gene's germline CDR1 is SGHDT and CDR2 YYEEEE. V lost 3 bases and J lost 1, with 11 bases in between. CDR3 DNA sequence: TGTGCCAGCAGCTCCTTCGGACAGAGCAATCAGCCCCAGCATTTT. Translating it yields CASSSFGQSNQPQHF. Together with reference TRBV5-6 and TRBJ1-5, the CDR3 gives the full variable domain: DAGVTQSPTHLIKTRGQQVTLRCSPKSGHDTVSWYQQALGQGPQFIFQYYEEEERQRGNFPDRFSGHQFPNYSSELNVNALLLGDSALYLCASSSFGQSNQPQHFGDGTRLSIL.

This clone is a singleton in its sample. The CDR3, as DNA: TGTGCCAGTAGTATAGAGGCAGGGCGCTACGAGCAGTACTTC. This sequence encodes CASSIEAGRYEQYF. This chain uses TRBV19 with TRBJ2-7; TRBD1 might be the D (5 bases). The germline gives CDR1 LNHDA, CDR2 SQIVND (reference sequence). The CDR3 length is 14 residues. Trimming stripped 0 bases from V and 3 bases from J, with 9 bases between.

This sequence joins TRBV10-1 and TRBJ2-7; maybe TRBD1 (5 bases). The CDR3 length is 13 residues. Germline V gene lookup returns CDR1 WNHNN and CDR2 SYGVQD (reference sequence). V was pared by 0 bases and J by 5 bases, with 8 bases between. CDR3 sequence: CASSESQGHEQYF. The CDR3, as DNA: TGCGCCAGCAGTGAGTCGCAGGGCCACGAGCAGTACTTC.

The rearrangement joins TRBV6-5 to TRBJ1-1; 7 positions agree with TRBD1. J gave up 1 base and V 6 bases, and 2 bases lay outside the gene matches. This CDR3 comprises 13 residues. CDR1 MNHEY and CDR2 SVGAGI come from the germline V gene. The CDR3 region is CASRQGRNTEAFF. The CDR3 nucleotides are TGTGCCAGCAGACAGGGGCGGAACACTGAAGCTTTCTTT.

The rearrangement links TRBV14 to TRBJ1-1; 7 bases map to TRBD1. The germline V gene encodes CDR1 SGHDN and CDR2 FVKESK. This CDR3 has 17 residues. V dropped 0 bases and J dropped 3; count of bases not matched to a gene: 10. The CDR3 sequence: CASSQDTPGQLYTEAFF. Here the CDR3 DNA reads TGTGCCAGCAGCCAAGATACCCCGGGACAGCTTTACACTGAAGCTTTCTTT.

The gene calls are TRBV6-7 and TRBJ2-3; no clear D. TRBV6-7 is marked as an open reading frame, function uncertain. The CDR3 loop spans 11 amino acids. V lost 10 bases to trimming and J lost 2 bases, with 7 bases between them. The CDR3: CATYLTDTQYF. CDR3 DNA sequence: TGTGCCACCTACCTCACAGATACGCAGTATTTT.

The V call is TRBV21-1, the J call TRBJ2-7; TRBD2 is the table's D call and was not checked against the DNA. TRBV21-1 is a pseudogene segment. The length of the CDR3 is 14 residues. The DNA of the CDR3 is TGTGCCAGCAGCAAGACTAGCGGGAGCTACGAGCAGTACTTC. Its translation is CASSKTSGSYEQYF.

In DNA form, the CDR3 reads TGTGCCAGCAGCTCCTTTTCCGGGACAGCTACTCTTAAGAATGAGCAGTTCTTC. It specifies CASSSFSGTATLKNEQFF. The chain combines TRBV5-6 with TRBJ2-1; TRBD1 agrees at 7 bases. Germline V gives CDR1 SGHDT, CDR2 YYEEEE. V was clipped by 3 bases and J by 7 bases; unmatched bases: 19. CDR3 length: 18 amino acids.

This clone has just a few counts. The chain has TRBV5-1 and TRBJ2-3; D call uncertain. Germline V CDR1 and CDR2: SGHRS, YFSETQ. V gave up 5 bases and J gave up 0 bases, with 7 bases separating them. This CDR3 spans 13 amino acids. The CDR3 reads CASRAPSTDTQYF. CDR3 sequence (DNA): TGCGCCAGCAGGGCCCCCAGCACAGATACGCAGTATTTT.

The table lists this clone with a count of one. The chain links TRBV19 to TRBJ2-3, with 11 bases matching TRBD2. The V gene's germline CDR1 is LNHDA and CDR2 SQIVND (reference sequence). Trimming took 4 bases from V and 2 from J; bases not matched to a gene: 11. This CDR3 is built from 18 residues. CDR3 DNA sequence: TGTGCCAGTAGTACCTCACACGGGACTAGCGGACTCACAGATACGCAGTATTTT. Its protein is CASSTSHGTSGLTDTQYF. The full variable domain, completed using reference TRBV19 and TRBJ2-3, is DGGITQSPKYLFRKEGQNVTLSCEQNLNHDAMYWYRQDPGQGLRLIYYSQIVNDFQKGDIAEGYSVSREKKESFPLTVTSAQKNPTAFYLCASSTSHGTSGLTDTQYFGPGTRLTVL.

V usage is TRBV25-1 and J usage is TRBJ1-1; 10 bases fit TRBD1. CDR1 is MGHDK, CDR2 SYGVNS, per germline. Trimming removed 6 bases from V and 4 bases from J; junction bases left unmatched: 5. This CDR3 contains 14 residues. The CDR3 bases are TGTGCCAGCAGAGGACAGGGGGGTTCCACTGAAGCTTTCTTT. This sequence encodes CASRGQGGSTEAFF.

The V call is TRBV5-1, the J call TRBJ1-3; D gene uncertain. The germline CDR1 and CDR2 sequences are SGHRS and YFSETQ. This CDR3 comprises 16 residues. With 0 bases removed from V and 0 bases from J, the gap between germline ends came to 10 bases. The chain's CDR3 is CASSLDGLSSGNTIYF. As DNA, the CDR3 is TGCGCCAGCAGCTTGGACGGACTGAGCTCTGGAAACACCATATATTTT.